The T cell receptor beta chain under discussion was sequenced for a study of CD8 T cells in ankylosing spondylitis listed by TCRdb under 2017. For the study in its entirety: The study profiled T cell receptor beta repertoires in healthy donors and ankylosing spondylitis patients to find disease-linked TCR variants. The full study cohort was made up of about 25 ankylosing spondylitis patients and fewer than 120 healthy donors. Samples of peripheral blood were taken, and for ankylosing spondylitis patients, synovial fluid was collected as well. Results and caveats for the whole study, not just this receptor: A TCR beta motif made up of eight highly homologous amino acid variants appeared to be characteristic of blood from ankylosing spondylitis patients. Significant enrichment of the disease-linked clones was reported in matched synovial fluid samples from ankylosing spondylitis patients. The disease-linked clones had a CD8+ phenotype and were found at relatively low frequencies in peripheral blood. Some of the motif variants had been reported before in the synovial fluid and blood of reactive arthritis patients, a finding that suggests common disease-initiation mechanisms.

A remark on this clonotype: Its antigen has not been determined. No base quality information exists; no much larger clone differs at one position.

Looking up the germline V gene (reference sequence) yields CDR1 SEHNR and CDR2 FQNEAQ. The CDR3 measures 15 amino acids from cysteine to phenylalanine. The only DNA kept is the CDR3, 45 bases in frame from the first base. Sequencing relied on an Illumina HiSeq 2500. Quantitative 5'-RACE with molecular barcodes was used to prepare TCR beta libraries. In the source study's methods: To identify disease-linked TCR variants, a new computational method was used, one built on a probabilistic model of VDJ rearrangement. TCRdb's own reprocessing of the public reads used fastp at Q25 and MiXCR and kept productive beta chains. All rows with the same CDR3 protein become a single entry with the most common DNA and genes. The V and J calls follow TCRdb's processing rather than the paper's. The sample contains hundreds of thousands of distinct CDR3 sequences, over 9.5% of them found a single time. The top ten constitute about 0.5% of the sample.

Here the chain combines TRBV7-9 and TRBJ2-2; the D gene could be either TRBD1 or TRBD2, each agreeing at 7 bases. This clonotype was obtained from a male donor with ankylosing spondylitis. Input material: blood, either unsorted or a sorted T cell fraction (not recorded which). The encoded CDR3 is CASAGQQRGTGELFF. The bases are TGTGCTTCAGCGGGACAGCAACGAGGCACCGGGGAGCTGTTTTTT.